This entry describes one T cell receptor beta chain. The data belong to a study of blood T cell repertoires in COVID-19. Measured with immunoSEQ multiplex PCR; TCRdb has only the in-frame clones, and not every one. The sample includes fewer than 110,000 clones, about 80% of them seen just once. Germline lookup yields CDR1 SGHRS and CDR2 YFSETQ. Trimming removed 2 bases from V and 4 bases from J, with 17 bases in between. The CDR3 covers 16 residues. This clonotype originated in a human donor in a cohort sampled during active COVID-19. The sequenced material came from peripheral blood. The chain recombines TRBV5-1 with TRBJ2-3; D is perhaps TRBD2 (6 bases). CDR3 DNA: TGCGCCAGCAGCTTCGGCGGGACTCATGGGGCAGATACGCAGTATTTT. It encodes CASSFGGTHGADTQYF. Combining the CDR3 with reference TRBV5-1 and TRBJ2-3 gives the whole variable domain KAGVTQTPRYLIKTRGQQVTLSCSPISGHRSVSWYQQTPGQGLQFLFEYFSETQRNKGNFPGRFSGRQFSNSRSEMNVSTLELGDSALYLCASSFGGTHGADTQYFGPGTRLTVL.